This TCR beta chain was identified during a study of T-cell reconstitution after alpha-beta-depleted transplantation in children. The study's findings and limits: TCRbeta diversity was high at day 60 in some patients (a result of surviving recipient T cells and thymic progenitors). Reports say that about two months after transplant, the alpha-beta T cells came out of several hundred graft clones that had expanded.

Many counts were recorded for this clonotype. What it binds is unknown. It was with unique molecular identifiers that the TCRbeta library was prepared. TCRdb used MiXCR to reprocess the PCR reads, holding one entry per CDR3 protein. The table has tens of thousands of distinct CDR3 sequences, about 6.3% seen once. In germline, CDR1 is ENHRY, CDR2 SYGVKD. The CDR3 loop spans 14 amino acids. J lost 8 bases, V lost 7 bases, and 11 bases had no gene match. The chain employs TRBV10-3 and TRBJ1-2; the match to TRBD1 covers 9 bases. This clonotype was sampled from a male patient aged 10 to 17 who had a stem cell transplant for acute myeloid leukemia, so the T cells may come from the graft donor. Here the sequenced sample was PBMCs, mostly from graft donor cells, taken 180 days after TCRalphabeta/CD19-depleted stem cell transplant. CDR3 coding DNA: TGTGCCATCACCCGGACAGGGGCCAAGCAGGGCTACACCTTC. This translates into CAITRTGAKQGYTF.